These 11 T cell receptor beta chains were all obtained from the same sample, sequenced in a study of T cells in localized non-small cell lung cancer. Clones were sequenced by immunoSEQ multiplex PCR, and TCRdb holds only the in-frame ones, with some missing. The sample has 20,000 to 25,000 clones, 84% seen once. Source: peripheral blood, taken before any cancer treatment. All receptors come from a man aged 40 to 70 with stage I lung adenocarcinoma.

This clone appeared once. V is TRBV19 and J is TRBJ2-3; 8 nucleotides match TRBD2. Looked up from germline, CDR1 is LNHDA and CDR2 is SQIVND (reference sequence). CDR3 length: 16 amino acids. V lost 3 bases and J lost 0; bases outside the gene matches: 5. CDR3 sequence reads: CASSMDGRASTDTQYF. In DNA form, the CDR3 reads TGTGCCAGTAGTATGGACGGGAGGGCCAGCACAGATACGCAGTATTTT.

Here the CDR3 reads CSVGYGGNQPQHF. In DNA form, the CDR3 reads TGCAGCGTTGGGTACGGAGGCAATCAGCCCCAGCATTTT. The chain has TRBV29-1 and TRBJ1-5, with D hard to call. V was pared by 4 bases and J by 2 bases, with 9 bases between. The CDR3 sequence is 13 residues long. The germline CDR1 and CDR2 sequences are SQVTM and ANQGSEA. The full variable domain, in which reference TRBV29-1 and TRBJ1-5 provide the parts outside the CDR3, is SAVISQKPSRDICQRGTSLTIQCQVDSQVTMMFWYRQQPGQSLTLIATANQGSEATYESGFVIDKFPISRPNLTFSTLTVSNMSPEDSSIYLCSVGYGGNQPQHFGDGTRLSIL.

The V gene is TRBV27, the J gene TRBJ2-2; perhaps TRBD1 as D (6 bases). Trimming left V 6 bases short and J 9 bases short, with 20 bases between. This CDR3 spans 15 amino acids. Per the germline V gene, CDR1 is MNHEY and CDR2 is SMNVEV (reference sequence). CDR3 protein: CASRAWDKGGRELFF. The DNA for the CDR3 is TGTGCCAGCAGAGCCTGGGACAAGGGCGGTAGGGAGCTGTTTTTT.

This clone came up once. This sequence joins TRBV19 and TRBJ2-6; unclear D gene. CDR1 is LNHDA and CDR2 is SQIVND in the germline V gene (reference sequence). The CDR3 length is 14 residues. V lost 7 bases and J lost 0, with 7 bases in between. CDR3 region: CASNMASGANVLTF. In DNA form, the CDR3 reads TGTGCCAGTAATATGGCCTCTGGGGCCAACGTCCTGACTTTC.

This chain links TRBV29-1 with TRBJ2-6; 9 positions match TRBD2. Germline CDR1 reads SQVTM; CDR2 reads ANQGSEA. V was clipped by 6 bases and J by 11 bases; unmatched bases: 8. The CDR3 covers 13 residues. Here the CDR3 reads CSVGLAGGDVLTF. The CDR3 DNA follows: TGCAGCGTGGGCCTGGCGGGAGGGGACGTCCTGACTTTC.

This chain uses TRBV5-1 with TRBJ2-4; 7 bases line up with TRBD1. This CDR3 region has 14 residues. CDR1 and CDR2 from the germline V gene are SGHRS and YFSETQ. V was pared by 4 bases and J by 5 bases, with 6 bases of the junction left unmatched. The DNA for the CDR3 is TGCGCCAGCAGCCCGGGACAGAGGGAAAACATTCAGTACTTC. Its protein is CASSPGQRENIQYF.

CDR3 nucleotide sequence: TGCGCCAGCAGCCAAGAGATGACGGCCTATGGCTACACCTTC. Residues: CASSQEMTAYGYTF. This chain joins TRBV4-3 and TRBJ1-2; the D is unclear. Germline V lookup: CDR1 LGHNA, CDR2 YSLEER. Trimming removed 0 bases at V and 4 bases at J, with 9 bases between. The CDR3 extends over 14 amino acids.

As regards this clone: At one end, the junction sequence differs from germline, possibly due to a read error. V and J are TRBV19 and TRBJ2-3; D unclear. The CDR3 loop spans 13 amino acids. Germline loops: CDR1 LNHDA, CDR2 SQIVND (reference sequence). In nucleotides, the CDR3 is TGTGCCAGCAGTACGGTGAGCACAGATACGCAGTATTTT. The encoded protein is CASSTVSTDTQYF.

The V call is TRBV6-5, the J call TRBJ1-4, with D perhaps TRBD1 (6 bases). Germline V gives CDR1 MNHEY, CDR2 SVGAGI. Trimming left V 5 bases short and J 3 bases short, with 13 bases between. The CDR3 runs 15 residues. This CDR3 is CASSKLGAANEKLFF. Here the CDR3 DNA reads TGTGCCAGCAGTAAATTGGGGGCGGCTAATGAAAAACTGTTTTTT.

V usage is TRBV5-1 and J usage is TRBJ1-1; no clear D. V shed 5 bases and J shed 3 bases, with 11 bases lying between them. The CDR3 extends over 13 amino acids. CDR1 is SGHRS, CDR2 YFSETQ, per germline. This chain's CDR3 is CASRGIADTEAFF. The CDR3 region has the DNA TGCGCCAGCAGGGGGATCGCGGACACTGAAGCTTTCTTT.

J is TRBJ1-2 and V is TRBV5-1, with D possibly TRBD1 on 6 matching bases. V was pared by 4 bases and J by 2 bases, with 18 bases between. In germline, CDR1 is SGHRS, CDR2 YFSETQ. The CDR3 totals 16 residues. The DNA of the CDR3 is TGCGCCAGCAGCCAAAGTAACAGGGTCGGAAACTATGGCTACACCTTC. Translation: CASSQSNRVGNYGYTF.